This T cell receptor (beta chain) was identified in a study of cytomegalovirus exposure and HLA in healthy donors. Donors were nominally healthy when sampled, though unrecorded immune exposures were likely. Overall study findings and caveats: There were some V segments, including TRBV6-2 and TRBV6-3, excluded as indistinguishable. With high specificity and sensitivity, the classifier reportedly diagnosed cytomegalovirus status. Common viral pathogens seemed, in a later analysis, to connect with several of the most significant clusters.

The primer mix had 60 Vbeta and 13 Jbeta primers. Sequencing was performed with immunoSEQ multiplex PCR; in TCRdb, only in-frame clones are kept and a portion is missing. The data contain roughly 190,000 clones, about four fifths of them singletons. Only a few counts were recorded for this clone. Its antigen remains unknown. This CDR3 contains 14 residues. Germline CDR1 and CDR2: SGHVS and FQNEAQ. V shed 6 bases and J 6 bases; nucleotides not matched to a gene: 7. This TCR derives from a female donor in good health and CMV-seronegative. What was sequenced was PBMCs. The chain carries TRBV7-8 and TRBJ2-1, with 8 positions matching TRBD2. The CDR3 DNA follows: TGTGCCAGCAGTCGGACTAGCAGCCTCAATGAGCAGTTCTTC. Its translation: CASSRTSSLNEQFF. The whole variable domain, remainder taken from reference TRBV7-8 and TRBJ2-1, is GAGVSQSPRYKVAKRGQDVALRCDPISGHVSLFWYQQALGQGPEFLTYFQNEAQLDKSGLPSDRFFAERPEGSVSTLKIQRTQQEDSAVYLCASSRTSSLNEQFFGPGTRLTVL.